This is a list of T cell receptor beta chains from one sample in a study of blood T cell repertoires in COVID-19. The method was immunoSEQ multiplex PCR; TCRdb's version includes in-frame clones alone and lacks a portion of them. The sample carries 250,000 to 350,000 clones, around nine tenths recorded once. The sample consisted of PBMCs or T cells enriched from blood (not recorded which). Receptor source: a woman in her thirties or forties who had recovered from COVID-19. Both conserved end residues are part of each CDR3. Each record gives: J gene, D gene, V gene, clone size, CDR3 DNA, CDR3 protein. The D gene is left open where the match is weak. Not every row has a clone size; where given, it reads once, few, many or a size class.

J: TRBJ1-2; D: .; V: TRBV5-6; size: .; DNA: TGTGCCAGCAGCTTCCCGGGTCCCGGGTTATATGGCTACACCTTC; CDR3: CASSFPGPGLYGYTF
J: TRBJ1-4; D: TRBD1; V: TRBV28; size: .; DNA: TGTGCCAGCAGTTCCGACAGGGATGTACTGTTTTTT; CDR3: CASSSDRDVLFF
J: TRBJ2-5; D: .; V: TRBV24-1; size: once; DNA: TGTGCCACCAGTGAAGCTGATGGAGAGACCCAGTACTTC; CDR3: CATSEADGETQYF
J: TRBJ1-2; D: TRBD1; V: TRBV28; size: .; DNA: TGTGCCAGCAGTTTAGCCACCGGGACAGGGGGGTATGGCTACACCTTC; CDR3: CASSLATGTGGYGYTF
J: TRBJ2-7; D: .; V: TRBV27; size: few; DNA: TGTGCCAGCAGATTCAGGTCCCTTGGATCCGTTTACGAGCAGTACTTC; CDR3: CASRFRSLGSVYEQYF
J: TRBJ2-7; D: TRBD1; V: TRBV5-1; size: .; DNA: TGCGCCAGCAGCCCGTCGGGGACAGGGACCTACGAGCAGTACTTC; CDR3: CASSPSGTGTYEQYF
J: TRBJ1-5; D: TRBD1; V: TRBV19; size: .; DNA: TGTGCCAGTACCCGGACAGGTGAATCCAATCAGCCCCAGCATTTT; CDR3: CASTRTGESNQPQHF
J: TRBJ1-6; D: TRBD1; V: TRBV12-3/TRBV12-4; size: .; DNA: TGTGCCAGCAGCTTGACAGGGAATTCACCCCTCCACTTT; CDR3: CASSLTGNSPLHF
J: TRBJ2-1; D: .; V: TRBV7-6; size: .; DNA: TGTGCCAGCAGCTTACCCCCGCTTGGAGCCTACAATGAGCAGTTCTTC; CDR3: CASSLPPLGAYNEQFF
J: TRBJ2-7; D: TRBD2; V: TRBV3-1/TRBV3-2; size: .; DNA: TGTGCCAGCAGCCAAGAGGGACTAGCGGGAGGGAATTCCGCCTACGAGCAGTACTTC; CDR3: CASSQEGLAGGNSAYEQYF
J: TRBJ1-4; D: .; V: TRBV4-3; size: .; DNA: TGCGCCAGCAGCCAAGACTGGGGGGTGGGTGAAAAACTGTTTTTT; CDR3: CASSQDWGVGEKLFF
J: TRBJ2-7; D: .; V: TRBV5-1; size: few; DNA: TGCGCCAGCAGCTTAGCAGGGTCCTACGAGCAGTACTTC; CDR3: CASSLAGSYEQYF
J: TRBJ1-6; D: .; V: TRBV13; size: few; DNA: TGTGCCAGCAGCTTACGACAGCCCGGTAATTCACCCCTCCACTTT; CDR3: CASSLRQPGNSPLHF
J: TRBJ1-6; D: TRBD1; V: TRBV7-9; size: .; DNA: TGTGCCAGCACCCGGACAGGGGAAAATTCACCCCTCCACTTT; CDR3: CASTRTGENSPLHF
J: TRBJ1-4; D: .; V: TRBV6-2/TRBV6-3; size: few; DNA: TGTGCCAGCAGTTACGTGGGAGGCGGTGAAAAACTGTTTTTT; CDR3: CASSYVGGGEKLFF
J: TRBJ2-1; D: TRBD1; V: TRBV28; size: .; DNA: TGTGCCAGCAGAAAAGGGACAGGGGGGGAGCAGTTCTTC; CDR3: CASRKGTGGEQFF
J: TRBJ2-7; D: .; V: TRBV7-8; size: .; DNA: TGTGCCAGCACCCCGGGAGACTCCTACGAGCAGTACTTC; CDR3: CASTPGDSYEQYF
J: TRBJ2-3; D: TRBD2; V: TRBV28; size: .; DNA: TGTGCCAGCATCTCGGGGGGGGCGGATACGCAGTATTTT; CDR3: CASISGGADTQYF
J: TRBJ2-5; D: TRBD2; V: TRBV5-1; size: .; DNA: TGCGCCAGCAGTCTTAGCGGGGCCAACCAAGAGACCCAGTACTTC; CDR3: CASSLSGANQETQYF
J: TRBJ2-1; D: .; V: TRBV28; size: .; DNA: TGTGCCAGCATGGGGGGGGCAGATGAGCAGTTCTTC; CDR3: CASMGGADEQFF
J: TRBJ1-5; D: .; V: TRBV28; size: .; DNA: TGTGCCAGCAGTCCCCCAGTTTATAGCAATCAGCCCCAGCATTTT; CDR3: CASSPPVYSNQPQHF
J: TRBJ2-2; D: .; V: TRBV7-2; size: .; DNA: TGTGCCAGCTCTTCCCCCGGGGAGCTGTTTTTT; CDR3: CASSSPGELFF
J: TRBJ2-7; D: TRBD1; V: TRBV28; size: .; DNA: TGTGCCAGCAGTTTGGGGCAGGGGGTTTGGGGCCAGTACTTC; CDR3: CASSLGQGVWGQYF
J: TRBJ1-6; D: .; V: TRBV15; size: .; DNA: TGTGCCACCAGCTGGGCCGTTGGGGGGGCCTATAATTCACCCCTCCACTTT; CDR3: CATSWAVGGAYNSPLHF
J: TRBJ2-7; D: TRBD1; V: TRBV7-2; size: .; DNA: TGTGCCAGCAGCGCGACAGGGTACGAGCAGTACTTC; CDR3: CASSATGYEQYF
J: TRBJ2-1; D: TRBD1; V: TRBV7-3; size: .; DNA: TGTGCCAGCAGCTTGAAACTGACAGGGAATGAGCAGTTCTTC; CDR3: CASSLKLTGNEQFF
J: TRBJ1-1; D: TRBD1; V: TRBV4-3; size: .; DNA: TGCGCCAGCAGCCACACGACCGGGACAGGGGTCACTGAAGCTTTCTTT; CDR3: CASSHTTGTGVTEAFF
J: TRBJ1-3; D: .; V: TRBV5-1; size: .; DNA: TGCGCCAGCAGCTTACTTCCTAGGGGCGAGATATCTGGAAACACCATATATTTT; CDR3: CASSLLPRGEISGNTIYF